This T cell receptor beta chain was sequenced for a study of blood T cells in healthy people across ages (dated by TCRdb to the mid-2010s). At the level of the whole study: In model experiments, template switching captured roughly one uniquely barcoded TCR beta cDNA molecule for every two T cells. To track age-related changes in TCR beta repertoire diversity, the study relied on deep sequencing normalized with unique cDNA molecular identifiers. The donors were divided into four age groups: young (average around 17 years), middle-aged (approximately 41), aged (approximately 62) and long-lived (82). To avoid experimental bias, donors of different ages were randomly spread across the sequencing lanes. For two donors (one aged 18 to 29 and one aged 80 or older), the study analyzed two additional independent replicas of 1 million unique cDNA reads from the same blood draw. What the work shows at the level of the full study, not this receptor alone: Estimates of total diversity from one million sequenced T cells were regarded as lower bounds and underestimates. Donor CMV infection status was unknown, potentially confounding age-related changes in expanded clonotypes. As age increased, observed TCR beta diversity per million T cells dropped in a roughly linear way, and a significant reduction was already evident by age around 41. Bulk unsorted PBMC profiling prevented conclusive comparison of naive and antigen-experienced compartments. Compared with the aged group, the long-lived group had more naive CD4+ T cells, fewer expanded clones and increased TCR diversity, suggesting age selection. Observed TCR beta diversity correlated strongly with the percentage of naive T cells measured by flow cytometry.

Details on this clonotype: The antigen it recognizes is unknown. Base-call qualities are not available, and no considerably larger clone is one nucleotide away.

The library was obtained by 5' RACE. The listed sequencing device is Illumina HiSeq 2500. The second PCR ran for roughly 7 to 12 cycles and used a J-beta primer mix along with a sample-barcoded 5' primer. A template-switch 5' adaptor carrying 12 random nucleotides introduced a unique molecular identifier onto each TCR beta cDNA molecule. Each sample yielded at least 2.5 million CDR3-containing paired-end reads. First-strand cDNA was synthesized from all RNA with the Mint cDNA synthesis kit, primed by a TRBC-specific oligonucleotide. All cDNA was treated with uracil-DNA glycosylase and then went through a first 18-cycle PCR with the universal primers M1SS and BC2_uni_R. The published analysis was carried out like this. Each sample was normalized by randomly selecting 1 million high-quality reads, each carrying a distinct molecular identifier. Reads with shared molecular identifiers were discarded instead of being binned into consensus sequences. MiTCR, set to a Q25 quality threshold and the strictest error-elimination algorithm, was used for CDR3 identification, clonotype clustering and error correction. A nonparametric unseen species model with Euler transformation was used to estimate a lower bound on total TCR beta diversity. The public reads were reprocessed in TCRdb via fastp at Q25 and MiXCR, keeping in-frame beta chains. Identical CDR3 protein sequences are pooled into one entry, listed with their most common genes and DNA. The authors' filters were not applied to this entry. For this sample there are over a million distinct CDR3 sequences; around 45% appear just once. The biggest ten clones account for around 18% of the sample.

The donors were 40 or so Caucasian individuals from Russia, aged roughly 6 to 100 years, who were systemically healthy. Each donor gave roughly 9 milliliters of peripheral blood, drawn into EDTA-treated Vacutainer tubes. Ficoll-Paque density-gradient centrifugation was used to isolate PBMCs, with at least 6 million obtained per sample. Trizol reagent was used to extract total RNA from PBMCs, with at least 6 micrograms per sample. Naive CD45RAhigh/CD27high T cell percentages were measured by flow cytometry on a PBMC aliquot from every donor. The junction shows trimming of 6 bases on V and 7 bases on J, and the gene matches do not reach 14 bases of it. CDR1 and CDR2 are read off the germline V gene as MNHEY and SVGAGI. There are 15 amino acids in the CDR3, from cysteine to phenylalanine inclusive. Only the CDR3 portion is preserved as DNA: 45 bases, with reading frame beginning at the first base.

This chain joins TRBV6-5 to TRBJ1-2; TRBD1 agrees with 7 junctional bases. What was sequenced was blood. This clonotype was obtained from a woman aged 60-75 years in good health. At the DNA level, the sequence is TGTGCCAGCAGACAGGACAGGTTGGAGGTCCCTGGCTACACCTTC. Translated, this is CASRQDRLEVPGYTF.